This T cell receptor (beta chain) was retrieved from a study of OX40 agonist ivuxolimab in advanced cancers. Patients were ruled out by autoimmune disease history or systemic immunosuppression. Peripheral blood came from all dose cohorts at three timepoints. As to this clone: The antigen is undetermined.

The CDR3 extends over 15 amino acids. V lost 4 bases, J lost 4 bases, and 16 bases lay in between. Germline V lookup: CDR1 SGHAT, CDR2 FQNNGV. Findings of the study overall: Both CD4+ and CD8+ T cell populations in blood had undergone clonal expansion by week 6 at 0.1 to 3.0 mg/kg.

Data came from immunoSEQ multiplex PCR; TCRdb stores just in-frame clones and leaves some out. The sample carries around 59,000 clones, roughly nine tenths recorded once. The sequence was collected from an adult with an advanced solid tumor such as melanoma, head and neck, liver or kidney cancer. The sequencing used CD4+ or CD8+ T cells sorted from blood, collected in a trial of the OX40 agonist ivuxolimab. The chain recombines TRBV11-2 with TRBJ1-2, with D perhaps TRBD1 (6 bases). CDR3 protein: CASSWDPRTAYGYTF. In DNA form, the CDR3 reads TGTGCCAGCAGCTGGGATCCGAGGACAGCCTATGGCTACACCTTC.